These T cell receptor beta chains were read from a single sample in a study of cytomegalovirus exposure and HLA in healthy donors. TCRdb's table, derived via immunoSEQ multiplex PCR, lists solely in-frame clones and lacks some. Seen here are 200,000 to 300,000 clones, approximately 84% observed once, and the top ten hold 1.5% to 2.5%. Specimen: PBMCs. Source of these receptors: a woman aged 40 to 50 in good health and CMV-seropositive. Each CDR3 is given with its conserved first and last residue. Fields, in order: V gene, clone size, D gene, J gene, CDR3 protein, CDR3 DNA. A D gene is named only where the DNA matches it firmly. Not every row has a clone size; where given, it reads once, few, many or a size class.

V gene: TRBV7-9
clone size: NA
D gene: NA
J gene: TRBJ2-1
CDR3 protein: CASSPYNEQFF
CDR3 DNA: TGTGCCAGCAGCCCGTACAATGAGCAGTTCTTC

V gene: TRBV19
clone size: NA
D gene: TRBD1
J gene: TRBJ2-1
CDR3 protein: CASTPDRGPYNEQFF
CDR3 DNA: TGTGCCAGTACACCCGACAGGGGGCCCTACAATGAGCAGTTCTTC

V gene: TRBV28
clone size: NA
D gene: NA
J gene: TRBJ1-2
CDR3 protein: CASSFSRDGYTF
CDR3 DNA: TGTGCCAGCAGTTTCTCTCGTGATGGCTACACCTTC

V gene: TRBV7-3
clone size: NA
D gene: NA
J gene: TRBJ2-7
CDR3 protein: CASSLYEQYF
CDR3 DNA: TGTGCCAGCAGCCTCTACGAGCAGTACTTC

V gene: TRBV25-1
clone size: NA
D gene: NA
J gene: TRBJ2-7
CDR3 protein: CASSESFLCYEQYF
CDR3 DNA: TGTGCCAGCAGTGAATCTTTCCTTTGCTACGAGCAGTACTTC

V gene: TRBV6-1
clone size: few
D gene: TRBD1
J gene: TRBJ2-7
CDR3 protein: CASTVDRARYEQYF
CDR3 DNA: TGTGCCAGCACCGTGGACAGGGCACGCTACGAGCAGTACTTC

V gene: TRBV5-1
clone size: NA
D gene: NA
J gene: TRBJ2-1
CDR3 protein: CASSLRTEVYNEQFF
CDR3 DNA: TGCGCCAGCAGCTTACGGACAGAGGTTTACAATGAGCAGTTCTTC

V gene: TRBV11-3
clone size: few
D gene: NA
J gene: TRBJ1-1
CDR3 protein: CASSLGAGHTEAFF
CDR3 DNA: TGTGCCAGCAGCTTAGGCGCGGGGCACACTGAAGCTTTCTTT

V gene: TRBV30
clone size: NA
D gene: NA
J gene: TRBJ2-7
CDR3 protein: CAWSVLRDKYEQYF
CDR3 DNA: TGTGCCTGGAGTGTTCTCCGGGACAAATACGAGCAGTACTTC

V gene: TRBV30
clone size: NA
D gene: NA
J gene: TRBJ2-7
CDR3 protein: CAWSIGVSHEQYF
CDR3 DNA: TGTGCCTGGAGTATAGGGGTCTCCCACGAGCAGTACTTC

V gene: TRBV19
clone size: NA
D gene: NA
J gene: TRBJ1-1
CDR3 protein: CASSADRLNTEAFF
CDR3 DNA: TGTGCCAGTAGTGCGGACAGATTGAACACTGAAGCTTTCTTT

V gene: TRBV19
clone size: few
D gene: TRBD1
J gene: TRBJ1-4
CDR3 protein: CASRPGGTTNEKLFF
CDR3 DNA: TGTGCCAGTAGGCCAGGGGGCACAACTAATGAAAAACTGTTTTTT

V gene: TRBV7-2
clone size: NA
D gene: NA
J gene: TRBJ2-1
CDR3 protein: CASSLSGEQFF
CDR3 DNA: TGTGCCAGCAGTCTTAGTGGTGAGCAGTTCTTC

V gene: TRBV29-1
clone size: NA
D gene: TRBD1
J gene: TRBJ1-1
CDR3 protein: CSAGTGYTEAFF
CDR3 DNA: TGCAGCGCCGGGACAGGATACACTGAAGCTTTCTTT

V gene: TRBV28
clone size: NA
D gene: NA
J gene: TRBJ1-3
CDR3 protein: CASSPTRAQGSGNTIYF
CDR3 DNA: TGTGCCAGCAGTCCCACCCGGGCGCAGGGCTCTGGAAACACCATATATTTT

V gene: TRBV28
clone size: NA
D gene: TRBD1
J gene: TRBJ1-2
CDR3 protein: CASRGTGGGGYTF
CDR3 DNA: TGTGCCAGCAGAGGGACAGGGGGAGGAGGCTACACCTTC

V gene: TRBV6-6
clone size: NA
D gene: TRBD1
J gene: TRBJ2-7
CDR3 protein: CASRATGTGGAFEQYF
CDR3 DNA: TGTGCCAGCAGAGCAACCGGGACAGGGGGGGCGTTTGAGCAGTACTTC

V gene: TRBV27
clone size: NA
D gene: TRBD2
J gene: TRBJ2-1
CDR3 protein: CASSQREGRDEQFF
CDR3 DNA: TGTGCCAGCAGCCAGCGGGAGGGCCGCGATGAGCAGTTCTTC

V gene: TRBV30
clone size: once
D gene: TRBD2
J gene: TRBJ2-5
CDR3 protein: CAWSVVRTSGGQETQYF
CDR3 DNA: TGTGCCTGGAGTGTGGTTAGGACTAGCGGGGGCCAAGAGACCCAGTACTTC

V gene: TRBV19
clone size: NA
D gene: NA
J gene: TRBJ1-2
CDR3 protein: CASSTSGGIYGYTF
CDR3 DNA: TGTGCCAGTAGTACCTCGGGGGGCATCTATGGCTACACCTTC

V gene: TRBV29-1
clone size: NA
D gene: NA
J gene: TRBJ2-3
CDR3 protein: CSARLLTDTQYF
CDR3 DNA: TGCAGCGCTCGACTACTCACAGATACGCAGTATTTT

V gene: TRBV29-1
clone size: few
D gene: TRBD2
J gene: TRBJ2-3
CDR3 protein: CSALGTSGPTDTQYF
CDR3 DNA: TGCAGCGCCCTCGGGACTAGCGGTCCCACAGATACGCAGTATTTT

V gene: TRBV5-4
clone size: few
D gene: NA
J gene: TRBJ2-2
CDR3 protein: CASSLFKRGIGNTGELFF
CDR3 DNA: TGTGCCAGCAGCTTGTTTAAAAGGGGAATAGGGAACACCGGGGAGCTGTTTTTT

V gene: TRBV27
clone size: NA
D gene: NA
J gene: TRBJ2-1
CDR3 protein: CASSLVGGNEQFF
CDR3 DNA: TGTGCCAGCAGTTTGGTAGGGGGCAATGAGCAGTTCTTC

V gene: TRBV19
clone size: few
D gene: TRBD2
J gene: TRBJ2-2
CDR3 protein: CASSSGLAGRTGELFF
CDR3 DNA: TGTGCCAGTAGTTCGGGACTAGCGGGCCGCACCGGGGAGCTGTTTTTT

V gene: TRBV4-1
clone size: NA
D gene: NA
J gene: TRBJ1-6
CDR3 protein: CASSQEARVNSPLHF
CDR3 DNA: TGCGCCAGCAGCCAAGAGGCCAGGGTAAACTCACCCCTCCACTTT

V gene: TRBV9
clone size: NA
D gene: TRBD2
J gene: TRBJ2-1
CDR3 protein: CASSVASTSGSGDNEQFF
CDR3 DNA: TGTGCCAGCAGCGTAGCCAGTACTAGCGGGAGTGGGGACAATGAGCAGTTCTTC

V gene: TRBV5-1
clone size: NA
D gene: NA
J gene: TRBJ2-1
CDR3 protein: CASSSVWEEQFF
CDR3 DNA: TGCGCCAGCAGCTCCGTATGGGAGGAGCAGTTCTTC

V gene: TRBV18
clone size: NA
D gene: NA
J gene: TRBJ2-2
CDR3 protein: CASSPPGLNTGELFF
CDR3 DNA: TGTGCCAGCTCACCACCGGGACTGAACACCGGGGAGCTGTTTTTT

V gene: TRBV7-2
clone size: NA
D gene: NA
J gene: TRBJ1-1
CDR3 protein: CASSLLVNTEAFF
CDR3 DNA: TGTGCCAGCAGCTTATTAGTGAACACTGAAGCTTTCTTT

V gene: TRBV7-2
clone size: NA
D gene: TRBD2
J gene: TRBJ2-7
CDR3 protein: CASSSIAGAEQYF
CDR3 DNA: TGTGCCAGCAGCTCTATAGCGGGAGCCGAGCAGTACTTC

V gene: TRBV11-3
clone size: NA
D gene: NA
J gene: TRBJ2-7
CDR3 protein: CASSHTTREQYF
CDR3 DNA: TGTGCCAGCAGCCACACTACTCGCGAGCAGTACTTC

V gene: TRBV9
clone size: NA
D gene: TRBD1
J gene: TRBJ1-4
CDR3 protein: CASSGRGREKLFF
CDR3 DNA: TGTGCCAGCAGCGGGAGGGGGCGGGAAAAACTGTTTTTT